This T cell receptor (beta chain) was obtained from a study of cytomegalovirus exposure and HLA in healthy donors. CDR1 and CDR2 from the germline V gene are SEHNR and FQNEAQ (reference sequence). The junction had 3 bases not matched to a gene; V was cut back by 3 bases and J by 3 bases. The CDR3 is 16 residues long. In the PCR, 60 Vbeta and 13 Jbeta primers were used. Profiled with immunoSEQ multiplex PCR; TCRdb holds only in-frame clones, not every one. The table records around 130,000 clones, over 70% of them present only once. This rearrangement joins TRBV7-9 to TRBJ2-1; 12 bases line up with TRBD2. Material: PBMCs. This sequence originates from a woman in her 40s in good health and CMV-seronegative. The CDR3 DNA reads as TGTGCCAGCAGCTTGACTAGCGGGAGCCGCTACAATGAGCAGTTCTTC. Amino acids: CASSLTSGSRYNEQFF. The full variable domain, with the rest looked up from reference TRBV7-9 and TRBJ2-1, is DTGVSQNPRHKITKRGQNVTFRCDPISEHNRLYWYRQTLGQGPEFLTYFQNEAQLEKSRLLSDRFSAERPKGSFSTLEIQRTEQGDSAMYLCASSLTSGSRYNEQFFGPGTRLTVL.